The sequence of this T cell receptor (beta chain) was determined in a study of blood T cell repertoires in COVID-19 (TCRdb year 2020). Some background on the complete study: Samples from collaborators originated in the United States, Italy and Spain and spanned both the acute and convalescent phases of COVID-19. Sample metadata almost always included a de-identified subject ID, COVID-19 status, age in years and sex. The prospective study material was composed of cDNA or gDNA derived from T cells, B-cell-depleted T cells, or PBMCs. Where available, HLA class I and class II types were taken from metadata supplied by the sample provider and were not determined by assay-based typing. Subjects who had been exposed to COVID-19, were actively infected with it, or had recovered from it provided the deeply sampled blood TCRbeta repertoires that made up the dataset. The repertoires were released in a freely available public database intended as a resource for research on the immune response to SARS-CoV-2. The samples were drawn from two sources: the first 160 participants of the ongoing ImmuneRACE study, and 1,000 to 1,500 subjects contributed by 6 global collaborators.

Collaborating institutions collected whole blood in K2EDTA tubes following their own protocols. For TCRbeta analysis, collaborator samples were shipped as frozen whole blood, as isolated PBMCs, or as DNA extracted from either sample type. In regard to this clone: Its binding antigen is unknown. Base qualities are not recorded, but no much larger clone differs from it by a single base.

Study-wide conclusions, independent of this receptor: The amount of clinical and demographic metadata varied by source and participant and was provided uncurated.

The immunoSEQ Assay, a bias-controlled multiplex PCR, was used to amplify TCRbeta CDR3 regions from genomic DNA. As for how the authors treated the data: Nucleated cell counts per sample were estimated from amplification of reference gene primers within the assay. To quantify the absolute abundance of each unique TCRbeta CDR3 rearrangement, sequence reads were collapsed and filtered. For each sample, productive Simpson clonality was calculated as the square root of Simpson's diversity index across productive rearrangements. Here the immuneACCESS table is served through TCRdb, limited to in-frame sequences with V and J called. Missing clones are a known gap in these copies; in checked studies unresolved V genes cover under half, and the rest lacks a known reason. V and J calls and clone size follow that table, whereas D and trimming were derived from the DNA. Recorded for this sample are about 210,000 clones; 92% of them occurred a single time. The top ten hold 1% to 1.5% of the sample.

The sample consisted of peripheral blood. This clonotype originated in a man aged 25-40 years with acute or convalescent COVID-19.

This receptor carries the CDR3 CASSYFRDTEAFF. The DNA sequence is given as TGTGCCAGCAGTTATTTCAGGGACACTGAAGCTTTCTTT. The chain employs TRBV6-5 and TRBJ1-1; possibly the D gene is TRBD1, per 5 matching bases. The CDR3, from cysteine to phenylalanine, totals 13 residues. Kept here is only the CDR3 DNA, which spans 39 bases and is read in frame from base 1. V is clipped by 3 bases and J by 3 bases, and the sequence between their germline boundaries is 8 bases long. According to the germline V gene, CDR1 reads MNHEY and CDR2 reads SVGAGI.